The source of this T cell receptor beta chain is a study of shared T cell receptors in the human thymus. V shed 7 bases and J shed 2 bases, with 6 bases lying between them. The length of the CDR3 is 12 residues. In germline, CDR1 is MNHEY, CDR2 SVGAGI. TCRdb's table, derived via immunoSEQ multiplex PCR, lists solely in-frame clones and lacks some. Found here are 600,000 or so clones, around 87% of them singletons; the top ten hold 0.0094%. These data also featured in a second study, about human thymus T cells.

The TCR comes from a boy younger than two with a congenital heart defect. The chain employs TRBV6-5 and TRBJ2-1; tentative D call: TRBD1 (5 bases). Input material: thymocytes. CDR3 sequence reads: CASKDTYNEQFF. In DNA form, the CDR3 reads TGTGCCAGCAAGGACACCTACAATGAGCAGTTCTTC.